A single sample is the source of the 9 T cell receptor beta chains below, sequenced in a study of CD8 T cells in ankylosing spondylitis. Study-wide results and caveats: Among TCR beta sequences, a motif of roughly 8 highly homologous variants appeared characteristic of ankylosing spondylitis blood.

TCRdb ran MiXCR on the 5' RACE reads and lists one entry per CDR3 protein. The sample yields 750,000 to 850,000 distinct CDR3 sequences, roughly 10% seen once. Their antigens remain unidentified. The sequencing input was blood, either unsorted or a sorted T cell fraction (not recorded which). The source is a male donor with ankylosing spondylitis.

The chain carries TRBV7-2 and TRBJ1-2, with D maybe TRBD1 (6 bases). This CDR3 comprises 13 residues. Between the trimmed V and J ends, which lost 6 bases and 8 bases, there was a span of 16 bases. Germline CDR1 SGHTA, CDR2 FQGNSA. The CDR3 loop is CASSFTGIGGYTF. The CDR3, as DNA: TGTGCCAGCAGTTTTACAGGGATTGGCGGCTACACCTTC.

Comment on this clonotype: A read error is possible here, since a much larger clone lies one base away. Likely a read error: the CDR3 ends without its conserved phenylalanine or tryptophan. The chain uses TRBV6-2 or TRBV6-3 and TRBJ2-3; D ambiguous. CDR1 is MNHEY, CDR2 SVGEGT, per germline. V lost 2 bases, J lost 6 bases, and 12 bases lay in between. CDR3 length equals 14 residues. The CDR3 nucleotides are TGTGCCAGCAGTTACGCCGGACCCACGGATACGCAGTATCTT. Its translation is CASSYAGPTDTQYL.

This clonotype was counted a single time. The chain uses TRBV7-8 and TRBJ1-5; TRBD1 might be the D (5 bases). Deletions cut 3 bases from V and 3 bases from J, with 9 bases between. The length of the CDR3 is 14 residues. Germline V gene data show CDR1 as SGHVS and CDR2 as FQNEAQ. CDR3 region: CASSFTGYNQPQHF. The CDR3 nucleotides read TGTGCCAGCAGCTTTACAGGCTACAATCAGCCCCAGCATTTT.

The chain links TRBV5-1 to TRBJ2-2; the match to TRBD1 covers 7 bases. CDR1 and CDR2 (germline): SGHRS, YFSETQ. Germline trimming cut 4 bases from V and 5 bases from J; bases unmatched to any gene: 8. The CDR3 is 15 amino acids. CDR3 protein: CASSPPTGVTGELFF. The CDR3 DNA reads as TGCGCCAGCAGCCCCCCAACAGGGGTGACCGGGGAGCTGTTTTTT.

This clonotype occurred many times. J is TRBJ2-1 and V is TRBV29-1; no clear D. CDR1 is SQVTM and CDR2 is ANQGSEA in the germline V gene. The V and J ends lost 3 bases and 6 bases respectively, with 15 bases between them. The CDR3 sequence is 14 residues long. The CDR3 protein is CSVEDSISVNEQFF. Written as DNA, the CDR3 is TGCAGCGTTGAGGATAGCATCTCCGTCAATGAGCAGTTCTTC.

This clonotype appeared many times. The chain combines TRBV6-1 with TRBJ2-7, with D perhaps given as TRBD1 or TRBD2 (5 bases each). The CDR3 extends over 15 amino acids. Looked up from germline, CDR1 is MNHNS and CDR2 is SASEGT. Trimming removed 5 bases at V and 0 bases at J, with 14 bases between. As DNA, the CDR3 is TGTGCCAGCAGTAAACGAGGGGCACCCTCCTACGAGCAGTACTTC. Its protein product is CASSKRGAPSYEQYF.

This clonotype was observed a handful of times. This rearrangement joins TRBV29-1 to TRBJ1-2; TRBD1 aligns across 9 bases. Germline-derived CDR1 and CDR2 are SQVTM and ANQGSEA. The ends lost 7 bases at V and 6 bases at J; junction bases unmatched: 6. The CDR3 runs to 12 residues. The CDR3 spells CSGQGQGNGYTF. The CDR3 nucleotides are TGCAGCGGTCAAGGACAGGGGAATGGCTACACCTTC.

In this sample, this clonotype turned up many times. This rearrangement joins TRBV20-1 to TRBJ2-3; D remains unclear. Germline loops: CDR1 DFQATT, CDR2 SNEGSKA (reference sequence). V was pared by 4 bases and J by 7 bases, with 9 bases between. The CDR3 totals 11 residues. The CDR3 DNA follows: TGCAGTGCTATAGGTTTAAATACGCAGTATTTT. This translates into CSAIGLNTQYF.

CDR3 sequence reads: CSARSRVGSNQPQHF. In DNA form, the CDR3 reads TGCAGTGCTAGATCTAGGGTGGGAAGCAATCAGCCCCAGCATTTT. The chain carries TRBV20-1 and TRBJ1-5; D uncertain. The V and J ends lost 2 bases and 1 base respectively, with 12 bases between them. The CDR3 is made up of 15 amino acids. Germline-derived CDR1 and CDR2 are DFQATT and SNEGSKA (reference sequence).